This T cell receptor (beta chain) was found in a study of radiotherapy plus CTLA-4 blockade in lung cancer. Study conclusions and caveats: In blood, after radiotherapy plus ipilimumab, tumor-derived TCR clones expanded. Per reports, early blood T cell clone dynamics, plus interferon-beta, forecast response most strongly.

Details on this clone: Its antigen is undetermined.

Profiling relied on immunoSEQ multiplex PCR, and the TCRdb table lists in-frame clones only, not all of them. Of 110,000 or so clones listed, 78% are singletons. This clonotype was obtained from a human donor with non-small cell lung cancer who had a partial response to radiotherapy plus ipilimumab. The specimen comprised peripheral blood, sampled from a patient treated with radiotherapy plus ipilimumab.

CDR3 in amino acids: CASSQGSYARTGTDTQYF. Written as DNA, the CDR3 is TGCGCCAGCAGCCAAGGATCATATGCCCGAACGGGCACAGATACGCAGTATTTT. This chain joins TRBV4-1 and TRBJ2-3, with D uncertain. The CDR3 has 18 residues. The V and J ends lost 1 base and 1 base respectively, with 18 bases between them. Germline V CDR1 and CDR2: MGHRA, YSYEKL.